Here is one T cell receptor beta chain with its context. Antigen: not known. This sample was taken from a study of CD8+ T cells in alopecia areata. Findings and caveats of the study: Clonality was higher in lesional than normal scalp, especially in alopecia totalis/universalis.

Treatment specified: oral pan-JAK inhibitor, 5-10 mg twice daily. Germline V CDR1 and CDR2: LNHNV, YYDKDF (reference sequence). The V end was cut by 0 bases, the J end by 1 base, with 10 bases between. The CDR3 runs to 15 residues. Sequencing templates came from extracted RNA that was reverse transcribed into cDNA. The protocol was immunoSEQ multiplex PCR, while the TCRdb copy is restricted to in-frame clones and leaves out a portion. The table records 150,000 to 200,000 clones, roughly 66% of them present only once. The genes are TRBV15 and TRBJ2-7; D remains unclear. The sequence was collected from a human donor with alopecia areata. The sample was CD4+ T cells sorted from blood, taken at week 24, from a patient treated with tofacitinib. The CDR3: CATSRDLVGSYEQYF. CDR3 nucleotide sequence: TGTGCCACCAGCAGAGATTTAGTGGGGTCCTACGAGCAGTACTTC.